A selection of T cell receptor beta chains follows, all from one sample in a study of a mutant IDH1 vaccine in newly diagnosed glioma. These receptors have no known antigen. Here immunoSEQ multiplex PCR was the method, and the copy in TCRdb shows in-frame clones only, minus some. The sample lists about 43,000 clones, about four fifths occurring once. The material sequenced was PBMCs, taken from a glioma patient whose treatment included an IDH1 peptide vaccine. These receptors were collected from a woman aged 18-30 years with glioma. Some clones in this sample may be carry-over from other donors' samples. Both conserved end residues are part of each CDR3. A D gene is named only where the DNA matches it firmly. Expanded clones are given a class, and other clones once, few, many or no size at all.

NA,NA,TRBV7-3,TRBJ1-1,TGTGCCAGCAGCCATTTTGGGTACGGAGAAGCTTTCTTT,CASSHFGYGEAFF
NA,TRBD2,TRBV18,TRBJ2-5,TGTGCCAGCTCACCGGGAGGGATCCGGGGGACCCAGTACTTC,CASSPGGIRGTQYF
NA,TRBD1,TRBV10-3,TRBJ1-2,TGTGCCATCAGGAAGGGCTTGGACAGGTCGGGGAACTATGGCTACACCTTC,CAIRKGLDRSGNYGYTF
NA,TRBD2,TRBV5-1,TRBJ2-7,TGCGCCAGCAGCTTAGGTTTGCGGGAGGGTGAGGAGCAGTACTTC,CASSLGLREGEEQYF
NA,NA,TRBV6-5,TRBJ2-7,TGTGCCAGCCTCAGTTTTAACTACGAGCAGTACTTC,CASLSFNYEQYF
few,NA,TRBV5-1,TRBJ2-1,TGCGCCAGCACCCCGGGGGGCGGGGGTGGAGAGCAGTTCTTC,CASTPGGGGGEQFF
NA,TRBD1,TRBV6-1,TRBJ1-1,TGTGCCAGCAGGGACAGGGGGAACATGAACACTGAAGCTTTCTTT,CASRDRGNMNTEAFF
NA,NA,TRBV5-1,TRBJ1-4,TGCGCCAGCAGCTTCCCAGGGAGCGGAGAAAAACTGTTTTTT,CASSFPGSGEKLFF
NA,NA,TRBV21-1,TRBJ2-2,TGTGCCAGCAGCAAAGAGGGCCAGGAAGGAGACACCGGGGAGCTGTTTTTT,CASSKEGQEGDTGELFF
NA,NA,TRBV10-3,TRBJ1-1,TGTGCCATCAGTGAAGGAGGGAAAGCTTTCTTT,CAISEGGKAFF
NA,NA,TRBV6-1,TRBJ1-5,TGTGCCAGCAGTCTAGGAGGGCGGGGCAATCAGCCCCAGCATTTT,CASSLGGRGNQPQHF
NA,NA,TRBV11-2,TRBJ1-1,TGTGCCAGCAGCCTCGCGGTGTGGACGAACACTGAAGCTTTCTTT,CASSLAVWTNTEAFF
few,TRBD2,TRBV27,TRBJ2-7,TGTGCCAGCAGCCCCACTAGCGGGAGGAAATCATACGAGCAGTACTTC,CASSPTSGRKSYEQYF
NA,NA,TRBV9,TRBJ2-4,TGTGCCAGCGCCTCGGTCGGGGAAAACATTCAGTACTTC,CASASVGENIQYF
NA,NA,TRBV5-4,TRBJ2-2,TGTGCCAGCACCCTGGGGCATACCGGGGAGCTGTTTTTT,CASTLGHTGELFF